This TCR beta chain was captured by sequencing in a study of blood T cell repertoires in COVID-19. The overall study: Acute and convalescent COVID-19 specimens originated in the United States, Italy and Spain. Sources were T cells, B-cell-depleted T cells, or PBMCs; the material itself was cDNA or gDNA.

CDR3 length equals 16 residues. The germline V gene has CDR1 LGHDT and CDR2 YNNKEL (reference sequence). The V end was cut by 2 bases, the J end by 0 bases, with 14 bases between. The data were produced by immunoSEQ multiplex PCR, yet TCRdb's version contains in-frame clones alone and is incomplete. The sample lists around 200,000 clones, 83% occurring once. The clonotype originates from a man aged 35 to 55 with active or convalescent COVID-19. V is TRBV3-1 (or the pseudogene TRBV3-2) and J is TRBJ2-7; TRBD2 is a possible D gene (6 bases). The sequenced sample consisted of peripheral blood. This CDR3 is CASSQKPGLDSYEQYF. The CDR3, as DNA: TGTGCCAGCAGCCAAAAACCGGGACTGGACTCCTACGAGCAGTACTTC.